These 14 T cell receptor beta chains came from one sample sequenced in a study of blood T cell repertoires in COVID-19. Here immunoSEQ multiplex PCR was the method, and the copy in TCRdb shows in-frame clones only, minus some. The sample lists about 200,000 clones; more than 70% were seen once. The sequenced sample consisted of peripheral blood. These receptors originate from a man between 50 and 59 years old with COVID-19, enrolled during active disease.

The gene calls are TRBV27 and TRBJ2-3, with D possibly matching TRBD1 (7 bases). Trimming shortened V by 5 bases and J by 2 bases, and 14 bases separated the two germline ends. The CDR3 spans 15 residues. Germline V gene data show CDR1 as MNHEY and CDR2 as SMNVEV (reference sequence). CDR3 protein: CASSNYRGLTDTQYF. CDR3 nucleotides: TGTGCCAGCAGTAACTACAGGGGACTCACAGATACGCAGTATTTT.

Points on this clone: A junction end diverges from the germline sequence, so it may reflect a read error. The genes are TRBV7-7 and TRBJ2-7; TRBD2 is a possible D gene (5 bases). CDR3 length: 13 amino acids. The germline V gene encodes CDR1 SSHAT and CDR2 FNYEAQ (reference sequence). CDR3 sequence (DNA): TGTGCTAGCAGCTTAGCGCTATTTCACGAGCAGTACTTC. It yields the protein CASSLALFHEQYF.

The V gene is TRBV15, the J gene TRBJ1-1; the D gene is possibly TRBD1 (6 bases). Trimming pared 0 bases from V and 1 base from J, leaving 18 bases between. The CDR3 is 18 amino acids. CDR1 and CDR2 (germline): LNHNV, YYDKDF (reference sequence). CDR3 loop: CATSRDLSDSPRNTEAFF. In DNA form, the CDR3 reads TGTGCCACCAGCAGAGACCTCTCGGACAGCCCAAGGAACACTGAAGCTTTCTTT.

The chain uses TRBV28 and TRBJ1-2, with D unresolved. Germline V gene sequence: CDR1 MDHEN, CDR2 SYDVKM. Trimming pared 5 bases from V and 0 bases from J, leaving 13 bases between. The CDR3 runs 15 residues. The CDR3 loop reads CASSLDIGTNYGYTF. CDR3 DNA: TGTGCCAGCAGTCTTGATATCGGTACTAACTATGGCTACACCTTC.

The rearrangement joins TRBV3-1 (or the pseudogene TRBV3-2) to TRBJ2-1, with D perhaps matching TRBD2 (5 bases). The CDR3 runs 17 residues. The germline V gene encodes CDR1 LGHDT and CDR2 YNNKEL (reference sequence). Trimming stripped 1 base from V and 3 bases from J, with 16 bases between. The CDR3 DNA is TGTGCCAGCAGCCAAGTTTTGGGTAAAGGAGGCTACAATGAGCAGTTCTTC. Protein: CASSQVLGKGGYNEQFF.

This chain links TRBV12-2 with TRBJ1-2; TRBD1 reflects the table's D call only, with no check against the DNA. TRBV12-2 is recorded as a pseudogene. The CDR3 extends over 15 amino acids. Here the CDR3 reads CASRGDRTSRYGYTF. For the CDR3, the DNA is TGTGCAAGTCGCGGTGACAGAACATCTCGGTATGGCTACACCTTC.

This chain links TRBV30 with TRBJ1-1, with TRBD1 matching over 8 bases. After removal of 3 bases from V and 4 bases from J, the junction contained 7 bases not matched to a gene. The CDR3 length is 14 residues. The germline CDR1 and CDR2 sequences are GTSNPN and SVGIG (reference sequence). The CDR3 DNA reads TGTGCCTGGAGCCCCGGGCAGGGGGCCACTGAAGCTTTCTTT. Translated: CAWSPGQGATEAFF.

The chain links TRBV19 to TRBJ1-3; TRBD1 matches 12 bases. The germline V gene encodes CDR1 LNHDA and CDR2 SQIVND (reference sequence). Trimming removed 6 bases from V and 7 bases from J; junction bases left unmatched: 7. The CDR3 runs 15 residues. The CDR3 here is CASSAGTGGYNTIYF. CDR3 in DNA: TGTGCCAGTAGCGCCGGGACAGGGGGCTACAACACCATATATTTT.

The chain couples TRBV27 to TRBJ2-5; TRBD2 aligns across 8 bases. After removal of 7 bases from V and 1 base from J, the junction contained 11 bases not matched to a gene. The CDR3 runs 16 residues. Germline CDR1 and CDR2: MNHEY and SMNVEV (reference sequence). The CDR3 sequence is CASTRGAGAPQETQYF. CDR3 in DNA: TGTGCCAGCACCCGTGGAGCGGGGGCCCCCCAAGAGACCCAGTACTTC.

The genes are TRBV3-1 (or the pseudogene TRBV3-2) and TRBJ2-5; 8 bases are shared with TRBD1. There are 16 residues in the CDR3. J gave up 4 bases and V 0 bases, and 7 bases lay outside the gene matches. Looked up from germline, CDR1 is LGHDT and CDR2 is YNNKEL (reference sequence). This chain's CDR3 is CASSQEGRGPAETQYF. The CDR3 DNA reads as TGTGCCAGCAGCCAAGAGGGCAGGGGGCCGGCAGAGACCCAGTACTTC.

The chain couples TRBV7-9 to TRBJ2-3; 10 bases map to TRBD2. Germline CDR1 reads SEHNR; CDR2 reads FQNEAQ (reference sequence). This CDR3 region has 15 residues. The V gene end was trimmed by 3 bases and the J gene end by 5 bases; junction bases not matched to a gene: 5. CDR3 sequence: CASSFSGRSIDTQYF. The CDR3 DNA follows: TGTGCCAGCAGCTTTAGCGGGAGGTCGATAGATACGCAGTATTTT.

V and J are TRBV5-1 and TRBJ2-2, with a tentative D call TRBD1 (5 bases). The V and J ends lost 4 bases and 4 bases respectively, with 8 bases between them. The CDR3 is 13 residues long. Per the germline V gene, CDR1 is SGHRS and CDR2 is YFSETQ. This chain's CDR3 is CASSQQGTGELFF. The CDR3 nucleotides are TGCGCCAGCAGCCAGCAGGGCACCGGGGAGCTGTTTTTT.

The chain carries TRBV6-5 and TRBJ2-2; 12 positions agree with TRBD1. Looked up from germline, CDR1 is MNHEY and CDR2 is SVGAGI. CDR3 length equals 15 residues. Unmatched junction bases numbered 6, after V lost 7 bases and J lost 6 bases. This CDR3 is CASNPGQGAAGELFF. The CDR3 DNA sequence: TGTGCCAGCAACCCGGGACAGGGGGCCGCCGGGGAGCTGTTTTTT.

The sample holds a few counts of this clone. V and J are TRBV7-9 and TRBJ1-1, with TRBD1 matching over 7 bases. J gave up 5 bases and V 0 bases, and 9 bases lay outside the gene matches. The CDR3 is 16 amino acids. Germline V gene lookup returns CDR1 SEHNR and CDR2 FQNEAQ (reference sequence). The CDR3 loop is CASSLAGIFRGTEAFF. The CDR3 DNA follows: TGTGCCAGCAGCTTAGCCGGTATTTTCAGGGGGACTGAAGCTTTCTTT.